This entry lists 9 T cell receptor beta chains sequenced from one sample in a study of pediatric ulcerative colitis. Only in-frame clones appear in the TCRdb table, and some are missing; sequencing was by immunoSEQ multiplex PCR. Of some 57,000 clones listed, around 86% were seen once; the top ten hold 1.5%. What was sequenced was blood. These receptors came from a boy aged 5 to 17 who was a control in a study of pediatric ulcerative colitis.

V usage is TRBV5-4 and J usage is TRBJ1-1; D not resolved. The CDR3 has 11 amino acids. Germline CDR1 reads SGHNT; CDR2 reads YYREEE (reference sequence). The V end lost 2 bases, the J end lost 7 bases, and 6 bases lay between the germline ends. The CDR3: CASSFSGEAFF. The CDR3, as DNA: TGTGCCAGCAGCTTTTCCGGTGAAGCTTTCTTT.

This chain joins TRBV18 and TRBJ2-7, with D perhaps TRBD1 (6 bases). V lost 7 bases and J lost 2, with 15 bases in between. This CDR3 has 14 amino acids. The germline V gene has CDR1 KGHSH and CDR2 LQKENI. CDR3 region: CASFGQSEAYEQYF. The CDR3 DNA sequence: TGTGCCAGCTTTGGACAGTCAGAAGCCTACGAGCAGTACTTC.

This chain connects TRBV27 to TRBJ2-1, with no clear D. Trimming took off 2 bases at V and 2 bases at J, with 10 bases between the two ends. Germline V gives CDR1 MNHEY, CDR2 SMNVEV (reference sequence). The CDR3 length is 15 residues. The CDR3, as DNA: TGTGCCAGCAGTTTAGGGCACAACGCCTACAATGAGCAGTTCTTC. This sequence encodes CASSLGHNAYNEQFF.

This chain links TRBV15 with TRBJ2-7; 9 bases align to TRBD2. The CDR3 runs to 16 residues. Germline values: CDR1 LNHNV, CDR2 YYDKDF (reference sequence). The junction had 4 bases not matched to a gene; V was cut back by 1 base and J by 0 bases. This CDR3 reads CATSRGLAEDSYEQYF. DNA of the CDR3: TGTGCCACCAGCAGAGGACTAGCGGAAGACTCCTACGAGCAGTACTTC.

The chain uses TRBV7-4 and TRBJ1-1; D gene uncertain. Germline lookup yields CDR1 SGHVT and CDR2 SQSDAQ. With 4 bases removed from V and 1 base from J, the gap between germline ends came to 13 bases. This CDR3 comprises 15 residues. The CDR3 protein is CASSSDGRSNTEAFF. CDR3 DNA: TGTGCCAGCAGCTCCGACGGACGGTCGAACACTGAAGCTTTCTTT.

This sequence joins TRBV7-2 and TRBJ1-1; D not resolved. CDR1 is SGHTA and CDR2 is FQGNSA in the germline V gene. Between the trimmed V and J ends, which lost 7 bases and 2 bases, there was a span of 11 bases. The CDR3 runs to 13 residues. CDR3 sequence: CASNLIGNTEAFF. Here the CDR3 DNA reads TGTGCCAGCAACCTTATAGGCAACACTGAAGCTTTCTTT.

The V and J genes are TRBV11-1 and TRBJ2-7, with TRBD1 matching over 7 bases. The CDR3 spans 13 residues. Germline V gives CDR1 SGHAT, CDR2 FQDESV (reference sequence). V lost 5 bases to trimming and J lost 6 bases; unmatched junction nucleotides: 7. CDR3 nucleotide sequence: TGTGCCAGCAGCCAGGGACAGTTGCGCGAGCAGTACTTC. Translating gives CASSQGQLREQYF.

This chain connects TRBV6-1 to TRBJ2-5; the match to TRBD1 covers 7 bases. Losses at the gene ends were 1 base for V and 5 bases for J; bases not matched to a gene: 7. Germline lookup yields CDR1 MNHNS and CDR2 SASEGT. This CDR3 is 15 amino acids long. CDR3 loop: CASSEGAGGSETQYF. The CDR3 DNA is TGTGCCAGCAGTGAAGGCGCAGGGGGTAGTGAGACCCAGTACTTC.

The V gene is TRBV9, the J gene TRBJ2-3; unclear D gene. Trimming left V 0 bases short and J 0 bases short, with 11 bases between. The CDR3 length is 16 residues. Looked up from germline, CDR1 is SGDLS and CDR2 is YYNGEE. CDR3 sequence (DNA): TGTGCCAGCAGCGTAGGTCTGGCGTCTAGCACAGATACGCAGTATTTT. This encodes CASSVGLASSTDTQYF.